Below, one T cell receptor (beta chain) is given with its context. Its antigen is unidentified. This CDR3 has 18 residues. This entry is derived from a study of cytomegalovirus exposure and HLA in healthy donors. About the research overall: Assignment to the Caucasian-associated ancestry cluster applied to around 76% of the approximately 400 genotyped donors. Study findings and constraints: Most TCRs appeared rarely, but some public TCRs recurred in many donors. Judged likely to be a sequencing artifact was a cluster of highly shared sequence variants.

The primer mix had 60 Vbeta and 13 Jbeta primers. Clones were sequenced by immunoSEQ multiplex PCR, and TCRdb holds only the in-frame ones, with some missing. The top ten clones hold around 8.3% of a sample with 200,000 to 250,000 clones, around 80% of them seen once. Sequenced input: PBMCs. The TCR comes from a woman in her sixties in good health and CMV-seropositive. The V and J genes are TRBV1 and TRBJ2-5; whether TRBD2, the table's D call, matches the DNA was not checked. The J call may be incorrect, as the DNA end agrees better with TRBJ2-7. TRBV1 is described as a pseudogene. In nucleotides, the CDR3 is TGCACCAGCAGCCACCCTGCTGGGGAGCGGGAGGAATCCTACGAGCAGTACTTC. Protein sequence: CTSSHPAGEREESYEQYF.